The clone carrying this TCR beta chain was counted between two and nine times. The CDR3 is 14 residues long. CDR1 is LGHDT, CDR2 YNNKEL, per germline (reference sequence). V gave up 3 bases and J gave up 5 bases, with 13 bases separating them. TCRdb reprocessed the 5' RACE reads via MiXCR and lists one record per CDR3 protein. The repertoire holds 250,000 to 300,000 distinct CDR3 sequences, with about 5% as singletons. This sample is drawn from a study of T cells after yellow fever vaccination. This receptor was obtained from a man aged 18 to 30 who received the YFV17D yellow fever vaccine. This sequence joins TRBV3-1 and TRBJ2-5, with TRBD2 as a possible D gene (6 bases). The sequencing used CD4+ T cells sorted from PBMCs, collected on the day of the yellow fever booster vaccination. CDR3 nucleotide sequence: TGTGCCAGCAGCCAGGCGGGGATGAAGGAGACCCAGTACTTC. It codes for CASSQAGMKETQYF.